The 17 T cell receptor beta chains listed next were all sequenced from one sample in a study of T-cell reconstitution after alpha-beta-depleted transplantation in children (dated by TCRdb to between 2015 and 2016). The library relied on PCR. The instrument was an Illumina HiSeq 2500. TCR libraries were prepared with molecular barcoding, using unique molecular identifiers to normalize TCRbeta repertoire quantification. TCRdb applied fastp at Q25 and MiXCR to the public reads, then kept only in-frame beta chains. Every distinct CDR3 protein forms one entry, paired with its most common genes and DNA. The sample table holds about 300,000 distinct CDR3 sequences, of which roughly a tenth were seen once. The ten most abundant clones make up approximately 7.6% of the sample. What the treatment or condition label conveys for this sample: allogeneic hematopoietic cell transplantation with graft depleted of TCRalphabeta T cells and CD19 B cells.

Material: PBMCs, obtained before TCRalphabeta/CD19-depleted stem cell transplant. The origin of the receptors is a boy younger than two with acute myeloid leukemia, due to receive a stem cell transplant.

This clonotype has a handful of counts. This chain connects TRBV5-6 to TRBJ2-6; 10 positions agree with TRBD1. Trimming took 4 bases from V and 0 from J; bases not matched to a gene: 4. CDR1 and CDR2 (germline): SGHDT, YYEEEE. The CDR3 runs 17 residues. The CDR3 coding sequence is TGTGCCAGCAGCGGGGACAGGGGTTACTCTGGGGCCAACGTCCTGACTTTC. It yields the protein CASSGDRGYSGANVLTF.

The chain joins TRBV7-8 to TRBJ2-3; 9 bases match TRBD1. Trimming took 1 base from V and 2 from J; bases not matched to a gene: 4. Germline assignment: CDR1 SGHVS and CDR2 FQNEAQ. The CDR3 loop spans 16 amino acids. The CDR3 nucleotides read TGTGCCAGCAGCTTAGGGACAGGGGTCCTCACAGATACGCAGTATTTT. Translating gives CASSLGTGVLTDTQYF.

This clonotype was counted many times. The CDR3 DNA follows: TGTGCCAGCAGCTTTGAGGTCGGGCAGAGCTCCTACGAGCAGTACTTC. Translation gives CASSFEVGQSSYEQYF. The chain uses TRBV7-6 and TRBJ2-7; D not certain. In germline, CDR1 is SGHVS, CDR2 FNYEAQ. V lost 3 bases and J 0 bases, leaving 15 bases between the germline ends. The CDR3 totals 16 residues.

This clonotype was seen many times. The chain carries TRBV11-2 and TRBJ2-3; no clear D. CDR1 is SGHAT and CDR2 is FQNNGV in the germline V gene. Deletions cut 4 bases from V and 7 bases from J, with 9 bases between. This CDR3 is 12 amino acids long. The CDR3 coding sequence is TGTGCCAGCAGCTCCCAGAGATATACGCAGTATTTT. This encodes CASSSQRYTQYF.

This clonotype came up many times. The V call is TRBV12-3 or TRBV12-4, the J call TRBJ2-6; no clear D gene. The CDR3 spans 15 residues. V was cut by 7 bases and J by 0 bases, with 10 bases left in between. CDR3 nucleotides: TGTGCCAGCACCACCATTGGCTCTGGGGCCAACGTCCTGACTTTC. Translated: CASTTIGSGANVLTF.

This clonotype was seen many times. The CDR3 protein is CASRPPGSRETQYF. The CDR3 DNA is TGTGCCAGCAGGCCTCCCGGGTCAAGAGAGACCCAGTACTTC. The chain couples TRBV6-1 to TRBJ2-5; no definite D call. The V gene lost 6 bases and the J gene lost 4 bases, with 15 bases spanning the gap. CDR1 is MNHNS, CDR2 SASEGT, per germline. CDR3 length equals 14 residues.

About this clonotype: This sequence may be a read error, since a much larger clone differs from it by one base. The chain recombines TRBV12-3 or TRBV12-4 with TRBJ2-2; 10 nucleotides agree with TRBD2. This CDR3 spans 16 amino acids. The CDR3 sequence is CASRPSGSTRTGKLFF. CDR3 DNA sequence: TGTGCCAGCCGGCCTAGCGGGAGCACGAGAACCGGGAAGCTGTTTTTT.

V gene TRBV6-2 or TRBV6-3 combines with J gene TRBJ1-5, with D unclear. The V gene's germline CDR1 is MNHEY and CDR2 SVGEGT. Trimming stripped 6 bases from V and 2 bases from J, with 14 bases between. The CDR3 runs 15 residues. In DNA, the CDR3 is TGTGCCAGCAGCCCGACCCATCTGGGCAATCAGCCCCAGCATTTT. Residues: CASSPTHLGNQPQHF.

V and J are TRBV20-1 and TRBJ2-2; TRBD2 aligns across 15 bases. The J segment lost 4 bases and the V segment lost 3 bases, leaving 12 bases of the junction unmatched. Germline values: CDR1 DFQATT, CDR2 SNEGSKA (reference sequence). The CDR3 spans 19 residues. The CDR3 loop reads CSASDPGLAGGLGTGELFF. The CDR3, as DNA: TGCAGTGCTAGCGACCCCGGACTAGCGGGGGGGCTAGGCACCGGGGAGCTGTTTTTT.

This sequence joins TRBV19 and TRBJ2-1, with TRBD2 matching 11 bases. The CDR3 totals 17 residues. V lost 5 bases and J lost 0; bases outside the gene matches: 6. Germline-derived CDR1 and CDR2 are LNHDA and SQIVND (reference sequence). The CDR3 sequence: CASSLRSGRASYNEQFF. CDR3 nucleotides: TGTGCCAGTAGTCTCCGTAGCGGGAGGGCCTCCTACAATGAGCAGTTCTTC. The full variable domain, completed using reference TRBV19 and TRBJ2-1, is DGGITQSPKYLFRKEGQNVTLSCEQNLNHDAMYWYRQDPGQGLRLIYYSQIVNDFQKGDIAEGYSVSREKKESFPLTVTSAQKNPTAFYLCASSLRSGRASYNEQFFGPGTRLTVL.

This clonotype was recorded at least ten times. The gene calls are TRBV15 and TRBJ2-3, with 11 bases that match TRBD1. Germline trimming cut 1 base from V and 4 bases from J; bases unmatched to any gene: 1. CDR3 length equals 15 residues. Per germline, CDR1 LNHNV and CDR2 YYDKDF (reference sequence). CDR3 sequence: CATSRVGQGADTQYF. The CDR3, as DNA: TGTGCCACCAGCAGAGTGGGACAGGGGGCAGATACGCAGTATTTT.

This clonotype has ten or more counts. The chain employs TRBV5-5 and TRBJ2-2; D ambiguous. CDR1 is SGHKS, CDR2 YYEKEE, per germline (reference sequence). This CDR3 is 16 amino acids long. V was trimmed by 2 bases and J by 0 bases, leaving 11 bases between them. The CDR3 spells CASSFGSGPNTGELFF. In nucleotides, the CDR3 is TGTGCCAGCAGCTTTGGGTCGGGCCCGAACACCGGGGAGCTGTTTTTT.

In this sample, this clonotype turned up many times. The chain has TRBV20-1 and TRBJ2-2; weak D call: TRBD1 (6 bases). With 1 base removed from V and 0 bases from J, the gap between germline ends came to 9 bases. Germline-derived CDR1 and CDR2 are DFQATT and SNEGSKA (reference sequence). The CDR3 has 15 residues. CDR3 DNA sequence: TGCAGTGCTAGAGTTGGACAGACGAACACCGGGGAGCTGTTTTTT. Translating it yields CSARVGQTNTGELFF.

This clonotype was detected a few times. The chain's CDR3 is CSARARTGAIWGTDTQYF. DNA for the CDR3: TGCAGTGCTCGAGCGAGGACAGGCGCCATCTGGGGCACAGATACGCAGTATTTT. V usage is TRBV20-1 and J usage is TRBJ2-3, with TRBD1 matching over 7 bases. The germline CDR1 and CDR2 sequences are DFQATT and SNEGSKA (reference sequence). V lost 5 bases, J lost 1 base, and 18 bases stayed unmatched. The CDR3 runs 18 residues.

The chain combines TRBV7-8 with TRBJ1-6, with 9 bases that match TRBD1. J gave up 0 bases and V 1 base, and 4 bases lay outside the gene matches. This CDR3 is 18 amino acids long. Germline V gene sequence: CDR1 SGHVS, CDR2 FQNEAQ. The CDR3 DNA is TGTGCCAGCAGCTTAGAGGACAGGGGAATCTCCTATAATTCACCCCTCCACTTT. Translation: CASSLEDRGISYNSPLHF.

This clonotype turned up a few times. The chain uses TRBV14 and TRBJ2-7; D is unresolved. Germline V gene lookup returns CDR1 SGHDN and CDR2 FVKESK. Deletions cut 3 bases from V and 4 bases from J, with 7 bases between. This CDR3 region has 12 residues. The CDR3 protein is CASSHEDYEQYF. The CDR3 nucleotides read TGTGCCAGCAGCCATGAGGATTACGAGCAGTACTTC.

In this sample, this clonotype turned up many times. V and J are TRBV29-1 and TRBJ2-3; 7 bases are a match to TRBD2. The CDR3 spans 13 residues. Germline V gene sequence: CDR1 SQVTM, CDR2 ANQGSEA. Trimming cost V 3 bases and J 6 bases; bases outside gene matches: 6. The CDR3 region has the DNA TGCAGCGTTGAGCGGGAGTTGGGCGATACGCAGTATTTT. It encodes CSVERELGDTQYF.